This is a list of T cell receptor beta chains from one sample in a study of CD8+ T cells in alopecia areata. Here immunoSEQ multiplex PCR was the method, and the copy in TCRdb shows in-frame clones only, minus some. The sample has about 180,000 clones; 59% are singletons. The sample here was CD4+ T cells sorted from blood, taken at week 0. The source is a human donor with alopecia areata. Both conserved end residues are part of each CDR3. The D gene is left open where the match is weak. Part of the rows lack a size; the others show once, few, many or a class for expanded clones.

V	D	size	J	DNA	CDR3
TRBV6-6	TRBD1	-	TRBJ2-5	TGTGCCAGCAGTTTCCGGACAGGGCAAGAGACCCAGTACTTC	CASSFRTGQETQYF
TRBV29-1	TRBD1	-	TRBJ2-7	TGCAGCGTTGGGGACAGGGACAACTACGAGCAGTACTTC	CSVGDRDNYEQYF
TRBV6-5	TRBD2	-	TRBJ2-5	TGTGCCAGCAGGAATAGCGGGGGGGCCTTGGAGACCCAGTACTTC	CASRNSGGALETQYF
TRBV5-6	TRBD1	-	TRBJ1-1	TGTGCCAGCAGGCCTCCAGGGGGCTCTGAAGCTTTCTTT	CASRPPGGSEAFF
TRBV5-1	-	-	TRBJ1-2	TGCGCCAGCAGCACTCAGGGTGTAGGGCTAGATGGCTACACCTTC	CASSTQGVGLDGYTF
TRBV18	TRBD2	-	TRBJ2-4	TGTGCCAGCTCACCACCGCTACTAGCGGGGGGGCTAGCCAAAAACATTCAGTACTTC	CASSPPLLAGGLAKNIQYF
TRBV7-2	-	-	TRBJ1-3	TGTGCCAGCAGTTTATCAGGGGCATCTGGAAACACCATATATTTT	CASSLSGASGNTIYF
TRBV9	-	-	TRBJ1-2	TGTGCCAGCAGCGTAGGGGACGGATCTAACTATGGCTACACCTTC	CASSVGDGSNYGYTF
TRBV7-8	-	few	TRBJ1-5	TGTGCCAGCAGCTTAGCGCTCCGGGGGGATCAGCCCCAGCATTTT	CASSLALRGDQPQHF
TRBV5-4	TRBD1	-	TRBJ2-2	TGTGCCAGCAGCCGGACAGGGAACACCGGGGAGCTGTTTTTT	CASSRTGNTGELFF
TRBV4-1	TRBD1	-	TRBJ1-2	TGCGCCAGCAGCGCCCGAAGTGACAGGGGATATGGCTACACCTTC	CASSARSDRGYGYTF
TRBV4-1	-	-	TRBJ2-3	TGCGCCAGCAGCCAAGATGGTGGAGATACGCAGTATTTT	CASSQDGGDTQYF
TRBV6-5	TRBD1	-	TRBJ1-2	TGTGCCAGCTCGTGGGACAGCTCTAACTATGGCTACACCTTC	CASSWDSSNYGYTF
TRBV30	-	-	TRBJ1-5	TGTGCCTGGGGGACCGCTGAGAATCAGCCCCAGCATTTT	CAWGTAENQPQHF
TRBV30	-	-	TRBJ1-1	TGTGCCTGGAGTCAGGAGGTCACTGAAGCTTTCTTT	CAWSQEVTEAFF
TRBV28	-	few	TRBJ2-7	TGTGCCAGCAGTGTATCCCACGAGCAGTACTTC	CASSVSHEQYF
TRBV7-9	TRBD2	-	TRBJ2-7	TGTGCCAGCAGCTCGTCCCCAGCGGGGGGTAGCTCCTACGAGCAGTACTTC	CASSSSPAGGSSYEQYF
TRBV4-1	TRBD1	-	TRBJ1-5	TGCGCCAGCAGCCAAGACTGGCCGGGACAGGGGAGCAATCAGCCCCAGCATTTT	CASSQDWPGQGSNQPQHF
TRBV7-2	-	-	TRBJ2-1	TGTGCCAGCAGCCCAGGGGTTAGTCGGGAGCAGTTCTTC	CASSPGVSREQFF
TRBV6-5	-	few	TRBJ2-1	TGTGCCAGCAGTCGAAGGAGCTCCTACAATGAGCAGTTCTTC	CASSRRSSYNEQFF
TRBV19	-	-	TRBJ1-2	TGTGCCAGTAGTATCAAAACTAACTATGGCTACACCTTC	CASSIKTNYGYTF
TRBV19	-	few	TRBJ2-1	TGTGCCAGTAGTCCAGCCCTGAGCTCCTACAATGAGCAGTTCTTC	CASSPALSSYNEQFF
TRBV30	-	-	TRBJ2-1	TGTGCCTGGAGTGTGGAGAAAAAAGAGCAGTTCTTC	CAWSVEKKEQFF
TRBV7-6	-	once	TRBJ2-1	TGTGCCAGCAGCTCGCGCTTGGGGGGAGAGCAGTTCTTC	CASSSRLGGEQFF
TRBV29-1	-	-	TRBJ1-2	TGCAGCGCAGGACAGAGCACTAACTATGGCTACACCTTC	CSAGQSTNYGYTF
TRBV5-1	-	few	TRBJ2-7	TGCGCCAGCAGCACCGGACAAAGCTCCTACGAGCAGTACTTC	CASSTGQSSYEQYF
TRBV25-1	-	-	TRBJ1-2	TGTGCCAGCAGTGAATCTGGGTTTAAGTATGGCTACACCTTC	CASSESGFKYGYTF
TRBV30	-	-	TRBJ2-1	TGTGCCTGGAGTGTAGACCCTACGGCGGAGCAGTTCTTC	CAWSVDPTAEQFF
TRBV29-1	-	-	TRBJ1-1	TGCAGCGTTACCCGGGGGAGATGGACTGAAGCTTTCTTT	CSVTRGRWTEAFF